These 23 T cell receptor beta chains were all obtained from the same sample, sequenced in a study of OX40 agonist ivuxolimab in advanced cancers. Assay: immunoSEQ multiplex PCR; the TCRdb copy retains only in-frame clones and omits some. The repertoire holds 70,000 or so clones, with around 93% as singletons. Material: CD4+ or CD8+ T cells sorted from blood, obtained in a trial of the OX40 agonist ivuxolimab. All receptors derive from an adult with an advanced solid tumor such as melanoma, head and neck, liver or kidney cancer.

The V call is TRBV29-1, the J call TRBJ1-3; no clear D gene. The CDR3 extends over 14 amino acids. V lost 4 bases and J 4 bases, leaving 14 bases between the germline ends. CDR1 and CDR2 from the germline V gene are SQVTM and ANQGSEA. Written as DNA, the CDR3 is TGCAGCGTTGTTTCGGCAGCCTTGGGAAACACCATATATTTT. Amino acids: CSVVSAALGNTIYF.

V and J are TRBV28 and TRBJ1-3; D call uncertain. The CDR3 has 16 amino acids. Between the trimmed V and J ends, which lost 6 bases and 0 bases, there was a span of 15 bases. Germline V gene lookup returns CDR1 MDHEN and CDR2 SYDVKM. The CDR3, as DNA: TGTGCCAGCAGCATCTTAGCGCCTGACTCTGGAAACACCATATATTTT. Encoded protein: CASSILAPDSGNTIYF. Using reference TRBV28 and TRBJ1-3 for the parts outside the CDR3, the full variable domain is DVKVTQSSRYLVKRTGEKVFLECVQDMDHENMFWYRQDPGLGLRLIYFSYDVKMKEKGDIPEGYSVSREKKERFSLILESASTNQTSMYLCASSILAPDSGNTIYFGEGSWLTVV.

This chain connects TRBV4-3 to TRBJ2-1; possible D gene TRBD1, 6 bases. The CDR3 is 14 residues long. CDR1 and CDR2 (germline): LGHNA, YSLEER. Trimming stripped 4 bases from V and 2 bases from J, with 9 bases between. The CDR3 loop is CASSPGTTYNEQFF. Here the CDR3 DNA reads TGCGCCAGCAGCCCCGGGACAACCTACAATGAGCAGTTCTTC.

This chain joins TRBV7-8 and TRBJ2-3; 7 nucleotides agree with TRBD2. There are 15 residues in the CDR3. J gave up 2 bases and V 3 bases, and 5 bases lay outside the gene matches. Germline V gives CDR1 SGHVS, CDR2 FQNEAQ. The CDR3 here is CASSLRLANTDTQYF. The CDR3 DNA follows: TGTGCCAGCAGCTTGAGACTAGCTAACACAGATACGCAGTATTTT.

CDR3 DNA sequence: TGTGCCAGCAGTTTAGCCACTGAAGCTTTCTTT. Protein product: CASSLATEAFF. The chain links TRBV28 to TRBJ1-1; no clear D gene. The germline V and J ends were trimmed by 2 bases and 4 bases, with 2 bases remaining between them. CDR3 length: 11 residues. Germline lookup yields CDR1 MDHEN and CDR2 SYDVKM.

The rearrangement links TRBV6-5 to TRBJ2-1; D unresolved. The CDR3 is 13 amino acids. Trimming cost V 3 bases and J 6 bases, with 9 bases left between them. Per the germline V gene, CDR1 is MNHEY and CDR2 is SVGAGI. CDR3 region: CASSYTGFNEQFF. The CDR3 nucleotides read TGTGCCAGCAGTTATACGGGTTTCAATGAGCAGTTCTTC.

The genes are TRBV7-9 and TRBJ1-5; the D is unclear. V dropped 3 bases and J dropped 7 bases, with 7 bases sitting between them. The CDR3 covers 12 residues. Germline lookup yields CDR1 SEHNR and CDR2 FQNEAQ (reference sequence). In DNA form, the CDR3 reads TGTGCCAGCAGCTTCTGGGTCCAGCCCCAGCATTTT. Amino acids: CASSFWVQPQHF.

The chain carries TRBV30 and TRBJ2-2; possibly TRBD2 for D (6 bases). The germline V gene has CDR1 GTSNPN and CDR2 SVGIG (reference sequence). CDR3 length: 15 residues. V was pared by 0 bases and J by 0 bases, with 8 bases between. The CDR3 DNA reads as TGTGCCTGGAGTGTCCCGGGAGCGAACACCGGGGAGCTGTTTTTT. Translated: CAWSVPGANTGELFF. Full variable domain (rest looked up from reference TRBV30 and TRBJ2-2): SQTIHQWPATLVQPVGSPLSLECTVEGTSNPNLYWYRQAAGRGLQLLFYSVGIGQISSEVPQNLSASRPQDRQFILSSKKLLLSDSGFYLCAWSVPGANTGELFFGEGSRLTVL.

The chain is built from TRBV19 and TRBJ2-1, with TRBD1 identical over 10 bases. V lost 5 bases, J lost 4 bases, and 11 bases stayed unmatched. Germline-derived CDR1 and CDR2 are LNHDA and SQIVND (reference sequence). This CDR3 has 17 amino acids. CDR3 DNA: TGTGCCAGTAGTTCGATCCCGGACAGGGGGAGATACAATGAGCAGTTCTTC. The encoded protein is CASSSIPDRGRYNEQFF.

This sequence joins TRBV6-5 and TRBJ2-1; 9 nucleotides line up with TRBD2. This CDR3 is built from 14 residues. V lost 5 bases to trimming and J lost 7 bases; unmatched junction nucleotides: 6. Germline-derived CDR1 and CDR2 are MNHEY and SVGAGI. CDR3 coding DNA: TGTGCCAGCAGTGTAGCGGGAGAGGGGAATGAGCAGTTCTTC. Protein product: CASSVAGEGNEQFF.

The genes are TRBV6-5 and TRBJ1-1; D possibly corresponds to TRBD1 (5 bases). V lost 5 bases, J lost 1 base, and 11 bases lay in between. The V gene's germline CDR1 is MNHEY and CDR2 SVGAGI. CDR3 length equals 14 residues. CDR3 nucleotide sequence: TGTGCCAGCAGTCCTGGGACGGCGAACACTGAAGCTTTCTTT. This codes for CASSPGTANTEAFF.

In nucleotides, the CDR3 is TGTGCCAGCAGCTTAGTGGGGGGAAACACTGAAGCTTTCTTT. This codes for CASSLVGGNTEAFF. The chain couples TRBV7-9 to TRBJ1-1, with TRBD1 as a possible D gene (5 bases). V was shortened by 1 base and J by 2 bases, with 8 bases between the two germline ends. Germline V lookup: CDR1 SEHNR, CDR2 FQNEAQ (reference sequence). This CDR3 comprises 14 residues.

As DNA, the CDR3 is TGTGCCAGCAGCCCTAACACAGATACGCAGTATTTT. As protein: CASSPNTDTQYF. This sequence joins TRBV13 and TRBJ2-3; D ambiguous. With 5 bases removed from V and 2 bases from J, the gap between germline ends came to 5 bases. The CDR3 sequence is 12 residues long. The germline V gene has CDR1 PRHDT and CDR2 FYEKMQ (reference sequence).

V and J are TRBV4-1 and TRBJ2-1; TRBD2 matches 8 bases. This CDR3 spans 17 amino acids. The germline V gene has CDR1 MGHRA and CDR2 YSYEKL. The trim removed 4 bases at V and 4 bases at J, leaving 12 bases unmatched. The DNA for the CDR3 is TGCGCCAGCAGCCCCACGCCGGGGGGGGGAGGGTACAATGAGCAGTTCTTC. This codes for CASSPTPGGGGYNEQFF.

As concerns this clone: A read error may produce the germline difference seen at one junction end. This CDR3 is also generated by other DNA sequences in the sample. The chain couples TRBV2 to TRBJ1-1, with 10 bases lining up with TRBD1. This CDR3 has 14 residues. Germline CDR1 reads SNHLY; CDR2 reads FYNNEI. The CDR3 here is CASSEGGTGVGAFF. The DNA for the CDR3 is TGTGCCAGCAGCGAAGGAGGGACAGGGGTGGGAGCTTTCTTT.

CDR3 in amino acids: CASSSEGDEQYF. The CDR3 DNA reads TGTGCCAGCAGCTCGGAGGGGGACGAGCAGTACTTC. The chain is built from TRBV7-9 and TRBJ2-7; the D gene could be TRBD1 or TRBD2 (6 bases each). The CDR3 spans 12 residues. The germline gives CDR1 SEHNR, CDR2 FQNEAQ (reference sequence). The ends were cut back, 4 bases at V and 5 bases at J, with 9 bases in the middle. Complete variable domain (other parts from reference TRBV7-9 and TRBJ2-7): DTGVSQNPRHKITKRGQNVTFRCDPISEHNRLYWYRQTLGQGPEFLTYFQNEAQLEKSRLLSDRFSAERPKGSFSTLEIQRTEQGDSAMYLCASSSEGDEQYFGPGTRLTVT.

The rearrangement uses TRBV27 and TRBJ2-7; unclear D gene. This CDR3 is built from 13 residues. Germline-derived CDR1 and CDR2 are MNHEY and SMNVEV (reference sequence). The V and J ends lost 6 bases and 2 bases respectively, with 11 bases between them. In DNA, the CDR3 is TGTGCCAGCAGGTTGGCAGGACCCTACGAGCAGTACTTC. This encodes CASRLAGPYEQYF.

This clone has just a few counts. This rearrangement joins TRBV10-1 to TRBJ1-2; tentatively, D is TRBD1 (6 bases). CDR3 length: 15 amino acids. V lost 0 bases and J 8 bases, leaving 16 bases between the germline ends. Germline-derived CDR1 and CDR2 are WNHNN and SYGVQD (reference sequence). CDR3 nucleotide sequence: TGCGCCAGCAGTGAGTCGGGGACACCCGATTGGGGCTACACCTTC. Amino acid sequence: CASSESGTPDWGYTF.

The V and J genes are TRBV5-5 and TRBJ1-1; no firm D call. The CDR3 loop spans 13 amino acids. Germline V CDR1 and CDR2: SGHKS, YYEKEE (reference sequence). V lost 3 bases, J lost 4 bases, and 10 bases lay in between. Here the CDR3 DNA reads TGTGCCAGCAGCTACCACGAGGGCACTGAAGCTTTCTTT. Translating it yields CASSYHEGTEAFF.

This rearrangement joins TRBV28 to TRBJ1-5; 8 bases line up with TRBD1. Germline V gives CDR1 MDHEN, CDR2 SYDVKM. CDR3 size: 14 residues. V shed 7 bases and J 6 bases; nucleotides not matched to a gene: 8. For the CDR3, the DNA is TGTGCCAGCACGTCTACACAGGGGGGTCAGCCCCAGCATTTT. Encoded protein: CASTSTQGGQPQHF.

The chain couples TRBV30 to TRBJ2-7, with 9 positions matching TRBD2. The junction had 16 bases not matched to a gene; V was cut back by 5 bases and J by 8 bases. This CDR3 comprises 15 residues. The germline CDR1 and CDR2 sequences are GTSNPN and SVGIG (reference sequence). The CDR3 DNA sequence: TGTGCCTGGTGTGGGATTAGCGGGAGCGGGGTAAAGCAGTACTTC. Translation gives CAWCGISGSGVKQYF.

The rearrangement joins TRBV6-1 to TRBJ1-4; perhaps TRBD1 as D (6 bases). Trimming took off 2 bases at V and 3 bases at J, with 13 bases between the two ends. The germline V gene encodes CDR1 MNHNS and CDR2 SASEGT. CDR3 length: 16 amino acids. In nucleotides, the CDR3 is TGTGCCAGCAGTGAATCGAGACAGGCAGCTAATGAAAAACTGTTTTTT. Its translation: CASSESRQAANEKLFF.

V usage is TRBV9 and J usage is TRBJ2-1, with 9 nucleotides matching TRBD2. The trim removed 6 bases at V and 1 base at J, leaving 5 bases unmatched. CDR1 is SGDLS and CDR2 is YYNGEE in the germline V gene. The CDR3 is made up of 15 amino acids. This chain's CDR3 is CASNAGGKSYNEQFF. CDR3 nucleotide sequence: TGTGCCAGCAACGCGGGAGGGAAGTCCTACAATGAGCAGTTCTTC.